The rows below give T cell receptor beta chains drawn from one sample of a study of blood T cell repertoires in COVID-19. TCRdb's table, derived via immunoSEQ multiplex PCR, lists solely in-frame clones and lacks some. Of about 220,000 clones listed, 84% are singletons. Sequences were obtained from peripheral blood. These receptors were collected from a woman in her sixties or seventies who had recovered from COVID-19. Each CDR3 is given with its conserved first and last residue. Fields, in order: D gene, V gene, J gene, clone size, CDR3 DNA, CDR3 protein. D genes are given only for firm matches. Only part of the rows carry a size: once, few, many, or a class if the clone is expanded.

D gene: -
V gene: TRBV6-1
J gene: TRBJ1-5
clone size: few
CDR3 DNA: TGTGCCAGCAGTGACCGTTTGCCCCAGCATTTT
CDR3 protein: CASSDRLPQHF

D gene: TRBD1
V gene: TRBV7-2
J gene: TRBJ1-2
clone size: -
CDR3 DNA: TGTGCCATTTCTTCAGGGGCAGGGGGCGGTGGCTACACCTTC
CDR3 protein: CAISSGAGGGGYTF

D gene: -
V gene: TRBV6-5
J gene: TRBJ1-2
clone size: -
CDR3 DNA: TGTGCCAGCAGTTACCAACGGGGACTTGGCGGCTACACCTTC
CDR3 protein: CASSYQRGLGGYTF

D gene: -
V gene: TRBV30
J gene: TRBJ1-1
clone size: once
CDR3 DNA: TGTGCCTGGAGTGTCGGACAGCGGACTGAAGCTTTCTTT
CDR3 protein: CAWSVGQRTEAFF

D gene: -
V gene: TRBV7-9
J gene: TRBJ2-1
clone size: -
CDR3 DNA: TGTGCCAGCAGCTTAGTCAGGCAAGAGCAGTTCTTC
CDR3 protein: CASSLVRQEQFF

D gene: -
V gene: TRBV7-9
J gene: TRBJ2-3
clone size: once
CDR3 DNA: TGTGCCCCCAGCGCCCCTATAGGGGGGGAAACAGATACGCAGTATTTT
CDR3 protein: CAPSAPIGGETDTQYF

D gene: -
V gene: TRBV30
J gene: TRBJ1-5
clone size: few
CDR3 DNA: TGTGCCTGGAGCGAGGATCGGGGTACGCCCCAGCATTTT
CDR3 protein: CAWSEDRGTPQHF

D gene: TRBD2
V gene: TRBV7-2
J gene: TRBJ2-4
clone size: few
CDR3 DNA: TGTGCCAGCAGCATGCTAGCGGGGGGGGCCCTCGGGAGCATTCAGTACTTC
CDR3 protein: CASSMLAGGALGSIQYF

D gene: TRBD2
V gene: TRBV4-1
J gene: TRBJ2-1
clone size: -
CDR3 DNA: TGCGCCAGCAGCCCCCCAAATTCAGAAGCGGGGGGGTACAATGAGCAGTTCTTC
CDR3 protein: CASSPPNSEAGGYNEQFF

D gene: TRBD2
V gene: TRBV4-1
J gene: TRBJ2-1
clone size: once
CDR3 DNA: TGCGCCAGCAGCCTTGCTAGCGGGGGGGCCAATGAGCAGTTCTTC
CDR3 protein: CASSLASGGANEQFF

D gene: TRBD2
V gene: TRBV9
J gene: TRBJ2-3
clone size: -
CDR3 DNA: TGTGCCAGCAGCGCCCGGACTAGCGGGGGGGCAGATACGCAGTATTTT
CDR3 protein: CASSARTSGGADTQYF

D gene: TRBD1
V gene: TRBV7-3
J gene: TRBJ2-7
clone size: -
CDR3 DNA: TGTGCCAGCAGCTTCCCCTCGGGACAGTCCTACGAGCAGTACTTC
CDR3 protein: CASSFPSGQSYEQYF

D gene: -
V gene: TRBV18
J gene: TRBJ1-5
clone size: few
CDR3 DNA: TGTGCCAGCTCACCACAGGGGGTCAATCAGCCCCAGCATTTT
CDR3 protein: CASSPQGVNQPQHF

D gene: -
V gene: TRBV27
J gene: TRBJ1-2
clone size: -
CDR3 DNA: TGTGCCAGCAGGGCTACAGGGTTGTATGGCTACACCTTC
CDR3 protein: CASRATGLYGYTF

D gene: TRBD1
V gene: TRBV6-5
J gene: TRBJ1-2
clone size: few
CDR3 DNA: TGTGCCAGCATGACAGGGAAAGGCTACACCTTC
CDR3 protein: CASMTGKGYTF

D gene: TRBD1
V gene: TRBV9
J gene: TRBJ1-3
clone size: -
CDR3 DNA: TGTGCCAGCAGCGTAGGGACAGGGGTTGGTCACACCATATATTTT
CDR3 protein: CASSVGTGVGHTIYF

D gene: TRBD2
V gene: TRBV7-6
J gene: TRBJ2-7
clone size: -
CDR3 DNA: TGTGCCAGCAGCTTAGAGTTAGGGCGGACTAGGGATACTCAGTACTTC
CDR3 protein: CASSLELGRTRDTQYF

D gene: -
V gene: TRBV27
J gene: TRBJ1-2
clone size: -
CDR3 DNA: TGTGCCAGCAGTCCCAGAGGTCTTAACTATGGCTACACCTTC
CDR3 protein: CASSPRGLNYGYTF

D gene: TRBD1
V gene: TRBV7-2
J gene: TRBJ2-6
clone size: -
CDR3 DNA: TGTGCCAGCAGCTTGGGACAGGGGGCGTCTGGGGCCAACGTCCTGACTTTC
CDR3 protein: CASSLGQGASGANVLTF

D gene: -
V gene: TRBV6-6
J gene: TRBJ1-2
clone size: -
CDR3 DNA: TGTGCCAGCAGTATCCAGGGTGGCTACACCTTC
CDR3 protein: CASSIQGGYTF

D gene: -
V gene: TRBV7-9
J gene: TRBJ2-7
clone size: -
CDR3 DNA: TGTGCCAGCAGCTTAGCAGGCAGGGAAGGCGAGCAGTACTTC
CDR3 protein: CASSLAGREGEQYF

D gene: TRBD2
V gene: TRBV15
J gene: TRBJ2-1
clone size: -
CDR3 DNA: TGTGCCACCAGCCCGATGAGGTTTCTAGCGGGGGGATACAATGAGCAGTTCTTC
CDR3 protein: CATSPMRFLAGGYNEQFF

D gene: TRBD2
V gene: TRBV4-2
J gene: TRBJ2-2
clone size: -
CDR3 DNA: TGTGCCAGCAGCCAAGGGGGAGGGCTCCCAGACACCGGGGAGCTGTTTTTT
CDR3 protein: CASSQGGGLPDTGELFF

D gene: -
V gene: TRBV15
J gene: TRBJ2-3
clone size: -
CDR3 DNA: TGTGCCACCAGCAGAGATAGGGGGACGCAGTATTTT
CDR3 protein: CATSRDRGTQYF

D gene: -
V gene: TRBV6-5
J gene: TRBJ1-5
clone size: -
CDR3 DNA: TGTGCCAGCAGTCTCGGGGATCAGCCCCAGCATTTT
CDR3 protein: CASSLGDQPQHF

D gene: -
V gene: TRBV4-1
J gene: TRBJ1-1
clone size: -
CDR3 DNA: TGCGCCAGCAGCCAAGATGGGCGGGGACGGAGGAACACTGAAGCTTTCTTT
CDR3 protein: CASSQDGRGRRNTEAFF

D gene: TRBD1
V gene: TRBV7-6
J gene: TRBJ2-1
clone size: once
CDR3 DNA: TGTGCCAGCAGCCGAGGACAGGGACACTACAATGAGCAGTTCTTC
CDR3 protein: CASSRGQGHYNEQFF

D gene: -
V gene: TRBV5-4
J gene: TRBJ1-1
clone size: -
CDR3 DNA: TGTGCCAGCAGCTCCCATGCCCAGGGCCATAACGGTGAAGCTTTCTTT
CDR3 protein: CASSSHAQGHNGEAFF

D gene: TRBD2
V gene: TRBV6-2/TRBV6-3
J gene: TRBJ2-7
clone size: -
CDR3 DNA: TGTGCCAGCAGCAGGACTAGCGGCTACGAGCAGTACTTC
CDR3 protein: CASSRTSGYEQYF

D gene: TRBD2
V gene: TRBV2
J gene: TRBJ2-7
clone size: -
CDR3 DNA: TGTGCCAGCAGGGGGGAGGGAGTGGAGCAGTACTTC
CDR3 protein: CASRGEGVEQYF

D gene: TRBD2
V gene: TRBV10-3
J gene: TRBJ2-2
clone size: -
CDR3 DNA: TGTGCCATCGGTCGACCGGGACTAGCGGAAAACACCGGGGAGCTGTTTTTT
CDR3 protein: CAIGRPGLAENTGELFF